This TCR beta chain is from a study of blood T cells in healthy people across ages. Findings and caveats of the study: Older age coincided with a roughly linear decline in TCR beta diversity per million T cells. Those diversity estimates obtained from one million T cells were thought to be underestimates.

Donors ranged from about 6 to 95 years old and were healthy Caucasians in Russia. With a J-beta primer mix and a sample-barcoded 5' primer, a second PCR ran 7 to 11 cycles. Via MiXCR, TCRdb re-called the 5' RACE reads, giving one row per CDR3 protein. The sample contains around 1,900,000 distinct CDR3 sequences, roughly two fifths of which appear only once. Germline assignment: CDR1 MNHEY and CDR2 SMNVEV (reference sequence). Trimming took 6 bases from V and 5 from J; bases not matched to a gene: 11. This CDR3 comprises 15 residues. As regards this clonotype: Its antigen is not known.

Sequenced sample: blood. The sequence was collected from a human donor in good health. This chain uses TRBV27 with TRBJ2-5; 8 nucleotides agree with TRBD1. The CDR3 DNA reads as TGTGCCAGCAGCCCGGACAGGGCCAGAGGGGAGACCCAGTACTTC. It encodes CASSPDRARGETQYF.